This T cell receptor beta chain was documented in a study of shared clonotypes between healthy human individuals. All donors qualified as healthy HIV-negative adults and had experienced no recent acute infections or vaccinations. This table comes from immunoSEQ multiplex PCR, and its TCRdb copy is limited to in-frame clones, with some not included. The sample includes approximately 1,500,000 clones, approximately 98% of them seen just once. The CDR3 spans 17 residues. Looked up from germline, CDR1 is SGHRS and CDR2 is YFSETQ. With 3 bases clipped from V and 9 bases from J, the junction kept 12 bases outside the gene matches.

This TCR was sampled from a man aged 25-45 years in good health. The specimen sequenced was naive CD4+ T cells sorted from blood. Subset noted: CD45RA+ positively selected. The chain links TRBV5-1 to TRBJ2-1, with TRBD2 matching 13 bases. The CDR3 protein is CASSYPGLAGVTLEQFF. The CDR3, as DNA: TGCGCCAGCAGCTACCCCGGACTAGCGGGAGTGACCCTTGAGCAGTTCTTC.